This entry lists 16 T cell receptor beta chains sequenced from one sample in a study of shared clonotypes between healthy human individuals. Method: immunoSEQ multiplex PCR; TCRdb's copy keeps in-frame clones and lacks some. The sample consists of approximately 340,000 clones, about 70% of them appearing once. Material for sequencing was memory CD4+ T cells sorted from blood. Sample subset: CD45RA-negative fraction. All receptors derive from a man younger than 45 in good health.

This clone has just one count. The chain has TRBV5-4 and TRBJ2-1; no firm D call. V lost 0 bases and J lost 5, with 9 bases in between. Germline CDR1 SGHNT, CDR2 YYREEE (reference sequence). The CDR3 spans 14 residues. CDR3 sequence (DNA): TGTGCCAGCAGCTTGGTACACGCAAACAATGAGCAGTTCTTC. This translates into CASSLVHANNEQFF.

Worth noting for this clone: The same CDR3 arises from other DNA sequences in this sample as well. The chain joins TRBV5-1 to TRBJ2-2; 9 nucleotides line up with TRBD1. Germline loops: CDR1 SGHRS, CDR2 YFSETQ. The CDR3 totals 15 residues. The V gene end was trimmed by 4 bases and the J gene end by 6 bases; junction bases not matched to a gene: 7. The chain's CDR3 is CASSGTGGAAGELFF. The CDR3 coding sequence is TGCGCCAGCAGCGGTACAGGGGGCGCCGCCGGGGAGCTGTTTTTT. Full variable domain (outside the CDR3, taken from reference TRBV5-1 and TRBJ2-2): KAGVTQTPRYLIKTRGQQVTLSCSPISGHRSVSWYQQTPGQGLQFLFEYFSETQRNKGNFPGRFSGRQFSNSRSEMNVSTLELGDSALYLCASSGTGGAAGELFFGEGSRLTVL.

The gene calls are TRBV7-9 and TRBJ2-1; 10 nucleotides align to TRBD2. V shed 4 bases and J 6 bases; nucleotides not matched to a gene: 3. The CDR3 consists of 14 residues. Looked up from germline, CDR1 is SEHNR and CDR2 is FQNEAQ (reference sequence). The CDR3 DNA reads as TGTGCCAGCAGCTCTGAGCGGGAGGGCAATGAGCAGTTCTTC. This codes for CASSSEREGNEQFF. The entire variable domain, with the rest obtained from reference TRBV7-9 and TRBJ2-1, is as follows: DTGVSQNPRHKITKRGQNVTFRCDPISEHNRLYWYRQTLGQGPEFLTYFQNEAQLEKSRLLSDRFSAERPKGSFSTLEIQRTEQGDSAMYLCASSSEREGNEQFFGPGTRLTVL.

V gene TRBV29-1 combines with J gene TRBJ1-2; D perhaps matches TRBD1 (6 bases). CDR3 size: 12 residues. V lost 3 bases to trimming and J lost 5 bases, with 10 bases between them. Germline values: CDR1 SQVTM, CDR2 ANQGSEA. The CDR3 bases are TGCAGCGTTGACAGGGGCGGGTATGGCTACACCTTC. Residues: CSVDRGGYGYTF.

The chain carries TRBV6-1 and TRBJ2-7; D is unclear. The V end lost 0 bases, the J end lost 2 bases, and 8 bases lay between the germline ends. Germline lookup yields CDR1 MNHNS and CDR2 SASEGT. CDR3 length: 14 residues. This chain's CDR3 is CASSEASQAYEQYF. The CDR3 DNA reads as TGTGCCAGCAGTGAAGCCTCGCAGGCCTACGAGCAGTACTTC.

Of note for this clone: Germline is not matched at one junction end, which may reflect a read error. The chain links TRBV7-6 to TRBJ2-5; the match to TRBD2 covers 11 bases. Germline V gene lookup returns CDR1 SGHVS and CDR2 FNYEAQ. The CDR3 runs 13 residues. CDR3 sequence (DNA): TGTGCCAGCAGCCTAGCGGGAGGAGAGACCCAGTACTTC. This translates into CASSLAGGETQYF.

The V and J genes are TRBV9 and TRBJ2-1, with D possibly TRBD2 on 6 matching bases. The CDR3 extends over 12 amino acids. Germline V lookup: CDR1 SGDLS, CDR2 YYNGEE. The ends were cut back, 3 bases at V and 7 bases at J, with 8 bases in the middle. The CDR3 sequence: CASSARGNEQFF. The CDR3 DNA reads TGTGCCAGCAGCGCTCGGGGGAATGAGCAGTTCTTC.

V gene TRBV5-5 combines with J gene TRBJ2-3; D unresolved. The germline V and J ends were trimmed by 5 bases and 1 base, with 8 bases remaining between them. Germline V gene sequence: CDR1 SGHKS, CDR2 YYEKEE (reference sequence). The length of the CDR3 is 13 residues. CDR3: CASSLGRTDTQYF. The CDR3 DNA follows: TGTGCCAGCAGTCTCGGGCGCACAGATACGCAGTATTTT.

The chain links TRBV6-1 to TRBJ2-3; D is unresolved. This CDR3 contains 13 residues. The germline V gene encodes CDR1 MNHNS and CDR2 SASEGT. The germline V and J ends were trimmed by 7 bases and 1 base, with 9 bases remaining between them. The CDR3 reads CASKSAGTDTQYF. The CDR3 DNA sequence: TGTGCCAGCAAATCGGCTGGCACAGATACGCAGTATTTT.

The rearrangement joins TRBV5-1 to TRBJ2-5, with 7 bases fitting TRBD1. Unmatched junction bases numbered 7, after V lost 2 bases and J lost 3 bases. The CDR3 spans 15 residues. The germline CDR1 and CDR2 sequences are SGHRS and YFSETQ. The CDR3 region has the DNA TGCGCCAGCAGCTTACAGGGGAAAGTCGAAGAGACCCAGTACTTC. It is translated as CASSLQGKVEETQYF. The variable domain in full, completed from reference TRBV5-1 and TRBJ2-5, reads KAGVTQTPRYLIKTRGQQVTLSCSPISGHRSVSWYQQTPGQGLQFLFEYFSETQRNKGNFPGRFSGRQFSNSRSEMNVSTLELGDSALYLCASSLQGKVEETQYFGPGTRLLVL.

The chain employs TRBV6-1 and TRBJ1-5; TRBD1 matches at 8 bases. CDR3 size: 15 residues. Losses at the gene ends were 4 bases for V and 3 bases for J; bases not matched to a gene: 5. CDR1 and CDR2 (germline): MNHNS, SASEGT. This chain's CDR3 is CASSVTGGANQPQHF. CDR3 sequence (DNA): TGTGCCAGCAGTGTAACAGGGGGTGCCAATCAGCCCCAGCATTTT.

The rearrangement joins TRBV11-3 to TRBJ2-1; 11 nucleotides align to TRBD2. Germline CDR1 reads SGHNT; CDR2 reads YENEEA. Trimming cost V 5 bases and J 4 bases; bases outside gene matches: 10. The CDR3 is 17 residues long. The CDR3 DNA reads as TGTGCCAGCAGCGCAGGGGCGACTAGCGGGATATACAATGAGCAGTTCTTC. This gives the protein CASSAGATSGIYNEQFF. The full variable domain, in which reference TRBV11-3 and TRBJ2-1 provide the parts outside the CDR3, is EAGVVQSPRYKIIEKKQPVAFWCNPISGHNTLYWYLQNLGQGPELLIRYENEEAVDDSQLPKDRFSAERLKGVDSTLKIQPAELGDSAVYLCASSAGATSGIYNEQFFGPGTRLTVL.

The rearrangement joins TRBV7-9 to TRBJ1-5; D not resolved. The CDR3 contains 12 residues. V lost 3 bases, J lost 10 bases, and 10 bases lay in between. The V gene's germline CDR1 is SEHNR and CDR2 FQNEAQ (reference sequence). Here the CDR3 DNA reads TGTGCCAGCAGCTTCCAAGAGGATCCCCAGCATTTT. Translated: CASSFQEDPQHF.

A few counts support this clone. The chain employs TRBV19 and TRBJ1-1, with TRBD1 as a possible D gene (6 bases). Germline CDR1 reads LNHDA; CDR2 reads SQIVND (reference sequence). The CDR3 consists of 13 residues. With 8 bases removed from V and 6 bases from J, the gap between germline ends came to 16 bases. Here the CDR3 reads CASGVKWTAEAFF. The DNA for the CDR3 is TGTGCCAGTGGGGTTAAATGGACAGCTGAAGCTTTCTTT.

This clone was counted between two and nine times. The V gene is TRBV18, the J gene TRBJ2-7, with TRBD1 matching over 9 bases. Germline V gene sequence: CDR1 KGHSH, CDR2 LQKENI. Unmatched junction bases numbered 10, after V lost 5 bases and J lost 2 bases. CDR3 length: 16 residues. The CDR3 loop is CASSSLPGQGPYEQYF. DNA for the CDR3: TGTGCCAGCTCATCACTTCCGGGACAGGGACCCTACGAGCAGTACTTC.

CDR3 nucleotide sequence: TGCGCCAGCAGCCGAGAGGGGCGGGAGCTTGATGGGGAGCTGTTTTTT. Its translation is CASSREGRELDGELFF. The rearrangement links TRBV4-1 to TRBJ2-2; 7 bases fit TRBD2. The CDR3 runs 16 residues. Trimming cost V 4 bases and J 8 bases; bases outside gene matches: 13. CDR1 is MGHRA and CDR2 is YSYEKL in the germline V gene.